The T cell receptor (beta chain) under discussion was sequenced for a study of blood T cell repertoires in COVID-19. The CDR3 is 15 amino acids. Trimming stripped 6 bases from V and 1 base from J, with 14 bases between. Germline lookup yields CDR1 SGDLS and CDR2 YYNGEE. Original handling: The assay estimated nucleated cells by amplifying reference gene primers. TCRdb keeps only in-frame clones here, not all; method: immunoSEQ multiplex PCR. The V and J calls and clone size were taken over from that table, and D and trimming were inferred from the DNA. The data hold about 220,000 clones, with around 82% observed a single time.

This TCR derives from a woman in her thirties or forties with active or convalescent COVID-19. The rearrangement links TRBV9 to TRBJ2-1, with D maybe TRBD2 (7 bases). The sequencing input was peripheral blood. The DNA for the CDR3 is TGTGCCAGCACCGCAGGGGAGGGGTCCTACAATGAGCAGTTCTTC. Translating it yields CASTAGEGSYNEQFF. Drawing the rest from reference TRBV9 and TRBJ2-1, the complete variable domain is DSGVTQTPKHLITATGQRVTLRCSPRSGDLSVYWYQQSLDQGLQFLIQYYNGEERAKGNILERFSAQQFPDLHSELNLSSLELGDSALYFCASTAGEGSYNEQFFGPGTRLTVL.